These 5 T cell receptor beta chains originate from one sample sequenced in a study of blood T cells in healthy people across ages. For the second PCR, which ran for roughly 7 to 11 cycles, a sample-barcoded 5' primer and a J-beta primer mix were used. TCRdb used MiXCR to reprocess the 5' RACE reads, holding one entry per CDR3 protein. The table shows over 950,000 distinct CDR3 sequences, with 35% to 40% occurring only once. The source material was blood. Receptors originate from a young man in good health.

In this sample, this clonotype turned up once. J is TRBJ2-3 and V is TRBV20-1, with TRBD2 matching 7 bases. CDR1 is DFQATT, CDR2 SNEGSKA, per germline (reference sequence). V lost 5 bases and J lost 5; bases outside the gene matches: 10. The CDR3 runs to 14 residues. The CDR3 loop is CSAGVGREQDTQYF. DNA for the CDR3: TGCAGTGCTGGGGTAGGGAGGGAGCAAGATACGCAGTATTTT.

The chain is built from TRBV14 and TRBJ2-7, with D possibly TRBD2 on 6 matching bases. V was cut by 0 bases and J by 3 bases, with 12 bases left in between. This CDR3 contains 15 residues. Per germline, CDR1 SGHDN and CDR2 FVKESK. The CDR3 region has the DNA TGTGCCAGCAGCCAAGATGGCGGGATTAACTACGAGCAGTACTTC. Encoded protein: CASSQDGGINYEQYF.

There are a few counts of this clonotype. The rearrangement joins TRBV4-1 to TRBJ2-1, with 9 bases matching TRBD2. CDR1 is MGHRA and CDR2 is YSYEKL in the germline V gene. Trimming cost V 1 base and J 3 bases; bases outside gene matches: 16. The CDR3 contains 20 residues. CDR3 protein: CASSQAIAGVATRFYNEQFF. Here the CDR3 DNA reads TGCGCCAGCAGCCAAGCGATAGCGGGGGTCGCCACGAGGTTCTACAATGAGCAGTTCTTC.

This clonotype was seen only a few times. The CDR3 spells CASSRTGTKTYTYEQYF. The CDR3 DNA is TGTGCCAGCAGCCGTACCGGGACGAAGACTTACACCTACGAGCAGTACTTC. This chain joins TRBV3-1 and TRBJ2-7; either TRBD1 or TRBD2 may fit D (5 bases each). V was trimmed by 4 bases and J by 2 bases, leaving 21 bases between them. Looked up from germline, CDR1 is LGHDT and CDR2 is YNNKEL (reference sequence). This CDR3 contains 17 residues.

In this sample, this clonotype turned up many times. The gene calls are TRBV7-9 and TRBJ2-7; 7 bases fit TRBD2. Germline V gene data show CDR1 as SEHNR and CDR2 as FQNEAQ (reference sequence). J was trimmed by 1 base and V by 0 bases; bases with no gene match: 0. The CDR3 extends over 14 amino acids. The CDR3 DNA is TGTGCCAGCAGCTTAGCTAGCGGGTCCTACGAGCAGTACTTC. Amino acid sequence: CASSLASGSYEQYF.